Below are 26 T cell receptor beta chains sequenced from a single sample in a study of tissue T cells after allogeneic stem cell transplantation. TCRdb keeps only in-frame clones here, not all; method: immunoSEQ multiplex PCR. Of approximately 5,700 clones in the sample, around 50% were seen once. Time point specified: mouse harvest day 7 after allogeneic transplant. Each mouse received 10^7 T-cell-depleted marrow cells plus 10^6 splenic CD5+ T cells by tail vein. Source material: gut tissue. These receptor sequences come from a female BALB/c mouse given C57BL/6 T cells with graft-versus-host disease after an allogeneic hematopoietic cell transplant.

Turning to this clone: The genes and germline here are from mouse. The missing CDR3 end, 1 residue past where the read stops, is filled in from the germline J gene. The chain is built from TRBV26 and TRBJ1-4, with no clear D. V lost 4 bases and J 0 bases, leaving 6 bases between the germline ends. The length of the CDR3 is 14 residues. The germline V gene has CDR1 KGHPV and CDR2 FQNQEV (reference sequence). The CDR3 bases that were read are TGTGCCAGCAGTCGGCCGATTTCCAACGAAAGATTATTT. Its protein product is CASSRPISNERLF. The entire CDR3 sequence reads CASSRPISNERLFF.

Details on this clone: Any gene name here is a mouse gene name. The read comes to an end 1 residue before the CDR3 does, leaving the germline J gene to fill in the end. V usage is TRBV26 and J usage is TRBJ1-2; 11 bases match TRBD1. J gave up 4 bases and V 6 bases, and 4 bases lay outside the gene matches. CDR3 length equals 14 residues. Germline CDR1 KGHPV, CDR2 FQNQEV (reference sequence). CDR3 DNA (partial): TGTGCCAGCAGACCGGGACAGGGGGGCTCCGACTACACC. Protein product: CASRPGQGGSDYT. The entire CDR3 sequence reads CASRPGQGGSDYTF. Combining the CDR3 with reference TRBV26 and TRBJ1-2 gives the whole variable domain NSKVIQTPRYLVKGQGQKAKMRCIPEKGHPVVFWYQQNKNNEFKFLINFQNQEVLQQIDMTEKRFSAECPSNSPCSLEIQSSEAGDSALYLCASRPGQGGSDYTFGSGTRLLVI.

A note on this clone: Gene names follow the mouse nomenclature. The read gets to within 1 residue of the CDR3 end, and the germline J gene fills in the rest. V and J are TRBV26 and TRBJ1-1; D is unclear. This CDR3 region has 13 residues. Trimming took off 3 bases at V and 1 base at J, with 6 bases between the two ends. Germline V gene sequence: CDR1 KGHPV, CDR2 FQNQEV (reference sequence). The CDR3 is CASSLNRNTEVFF. CDR3 DNA (partial): TGTGCCAGCAGTCTTAACAGAAACACAGAAGTCTTC. The whole variable domain, remainder taken from reference TRBV26 and TRBJ1-1, is NSKVIQTPRYLVKGQGQKAKMRCIPEKGHPVVFWYQQNKNNEFKFLINFQNQEVLQQIDMTEKRFSAECPSNSPCSLEIQSSEAGDSALYLCASSLNRNTEVFFGKGTRLTVV.

Points on this clone: Genes here carry mouse names. The CDR3 is cut off 1 residue early in the read; its end comes from the germline J gene. The V and J genes are TRBV4 and TRBJ1-4; D gene unclear. Deletions cut 3 bases from V and 5 bases from J, with 7 bases between. Germline CDR1 LGHDT, CDR2 YNNKQL (reference sequence). CDR3 size: 13 residues. Here the CDR3 reads CASSYSHNERLFF. The CDR3 DNA, read in part, is TGTGCCAGCAGCTACTCACATAACGAAAGATTATTT.

This clone was detected only a few times. The gene names given are mouse names. The read gets to within 1 residue of the CDR3 end, and the germline J gene fills in the rest. The V call is TRBV13-2, the J call TRBJ2-1, with 10 bases that match TRBD2. CDR3 length: 15 amino acids. The V gene end was trimmed by 2 bases and the J gene end by 3 bases; junction bases not matched to a gene: 2. Germline V gives CDR1 NNHNN, CDR2 SYGAGS (reference sequence). The DNA read from the CDR3 is TGTGCCAGCGGTGACACTGGGGGGGTCTATGCTGAGCAGTTC. It specifies CASGDTGGVYAEQF. From start to end, the CDR3 is CASGDTGGVYAEQFF.

About this clone: Mouse germline and gene names are used. The read comes to an end 1 residue before the CDR3 does, leaving the germline J gene to fill in the end. V gene TRBV26 combines with J gene TRBJ2-3, with TRBD2 as a possible D gene (6 bases). Germline V lookup: CDR1 KGHPV, CDR2 FQNQEV (reference sequence). The CDR3 is made up of 15 amino acids. Between the trimmed V and J ends, which lost 2 bases and 0 bases, there was a span of 9 bases. The sequenced CDR3 bases are TGTGCCAGCAGTCTGGCAGGGACTAGTGCAGAAACGCTGTAT. This codes for CASSLAGTSAETLY. The entire CDR3 sequence reads CASSLAGTSAETLYF.

This clone was seen a handful of times. Genes and germline are mouse. Read data end 1 residue before the CDR3 end; the end is taken from the germline J gene. The chain carries TRBV29 and TRBJ1-3; D is possibly TRBD1 (5 bases). Trimming stripped 2 bases from V and 2 bases from J, with 7 bases between. CDR1 and CDR2 (germline): MSHET, SYDVDS. CDR3 length: 14 residues. The part of the CDR3 DNA that was read is TGTGCTAGCAGTTTAGGCAGGGCTGGAAATACGCTCTAT. Protein sequence: CASSLGRAGNTLY. The full-length CDR3 reads as CASSLGRAGNTLYF.

As for this clone: Mouse gene names apply. The CDR3 end is not reached by the read, which stops 1 residue before it; the germline J gene fills it in. J is TRBJ1-1 and V is TRBV26; TRBD1 might be the D (6 bases). The length of the CDR3 is 13 residues. Deletions cut 4 bases from V and 4 bases from J, with 10 bases between. Germline V gives CDR1 KGHPV, CDR2 FQNQEV (reference sequence). Incomplete CDR3 DNA: TGTGCCAGCAGTCAGGGGGGCTCCACAGAAGTCTTC. Its translation is CASSQGGSTEVF. The CDR3, in full, reads CASSQGGSTEVFF.

Notes on this clone: Mouse gene names apply. The read falls 1 residue short of the CDR3 end, and the missing part is taken from the germline J gene. The chain recombines TRBV12-1 with TRBJ2-3; 8 nucleotides align to TRBD2. J gave up 2 bases and V 4 bases, and 4 bases lay outside the gene matches. Germline CDR1 is SGHSN and CDR2 is HYEKVE. The CDR3 is 14 residues long. CDR3: CASSGLGDAETLYF. Partial CDR3 DNA: TGTGCCAGCTCCGGACTGGGAGATGCAGAAACGCTGTAT.

With respect to this clone: The gene symbols are mouse symbols. With the read ending 1 residue before the CDR3 end, the germline J gene is used to fill in that end. The chain has TRBV3 and TRBJ2-1; 12 nucleotides match TRBD2. Trimming removed 5 bases from V and 7 bases from J; junction bases left unmatched: 9. CDR1 and CDR2 from the germline V gene are SNHLY and FYNGKV (reference sequence). The CDR3 loop spans 16 amino acids. CDR3 bases read: TGTGCCAGCAGCCCTCGGGACTGGGGGGCGAGGGCTGAGCAGTTC. Amino acids: CASSPRDWGARAEQF. The full CDR3 reads CASSPRDWGARAEQFF.

Turning to this clone: Mouse gene names apply. The read ends 1 residue before the CDR3 terminus; that terminus is restored from the germline J gene. The V gene is TRBV5, the J gene TRBJ2-7, with 11 bases that match TRBD1. CDR1 is LGHNA, CDR2 YNLKQL, per germline (reference sequence). The CDR3 is 15 amino acids. V lost 4 bases and J lost 4; bases outside the gene matches: 6. The DNA read from the CDR3 is TGTGCCAGCAGCCCCCCCGGGACAGGGGGTTATGAACAGTAC. It specifies CASSPPGTGGYEQY. The complete CDR3 reads CASSPPGTGGYEQYF.

Points on this clone: The listed genes are named as in mouse. The sequenced fragment ends 1 residue before the CDR3 boundary, so the rest is inferred from the germline J gene. This chain links TRBV26 with TRBJ1-6; 12 bases are shared with TRBD1. TRBJ1-6 is identified as an open reading frame with a role that is uncertain. V lost 4 bases and J lost 6; bases outside the gene matches: 4. Germline assignment: CDR1 KGHPV and CDR2 FQNQEV (reference sequence). The CDR3 loop spans 16 amino acids. This chain's CDR3 is CASSPGTGGGNSPLYF. The covered CDR3 bases are TGTGCCAGCAGTCCAGGGACAGGGGGCGGTAATTCGCCCCTCTAC.

With respect to this clone: The germline and genes are mouse ones. The covered CDR3 bases are TGCTCCAGCAGTCTAGGGGGGACATCCAACGAAAGATTATTT. This gives the protein CSSSLGGTSNERLF. The entire CDR3 is CSSSLGGTSNERLFF. The rearrangement links TRBV23 to TRBJ1-4. The read ends 1 residue before the CDR3 terminus; that terminus is restored from the germline J gene. CDR1 KGHTA and CDR2 FQNQQP come from the germline V gene. The CDR3 spans 15 residues. Full variable domain (remainder filled in from reference TRBV23 and TRBJ1-4): DAAVTQKPRYLIKMKGQEAEMKCIPEKGHTAVFWYQQKQSKELKFLIYFQNQQPLDQIDMVKERFSAVCPSSSLCSLGIRTCEAEDSALYLCSSSLGGTSNERLFFGHGTKLSVL.

With respect to this clone: Gene and germline names: mouse. The read finishes 1 residue shy of the CDR3 end, and the germline J gene is used to complete it. The V and J genes are TRBV26 and TRBJ2-3; the match to TRBD2 covers 10 bases. This CDR3 comprises 14 residues. The J segment lost 2 bases and the V segment lost 9 bases, leaving 5 bases of the junction unmatched. Germline V gene lookup returns CDR1 KGHPV and CDR2 FQNQEV (reference sequence). The CDR3 loop is CASPGLGYAETLYF. The CDR3 bases that were read are TGTGCCAGTCCGGGACTGGGGTATGCAGAAACGCTGTAT.

In this sample, this clone turned up a few times. Gene names and germline refer to mouse. The read finishes 1 residue shy of the CDR3 end, and the germline J gene is used to complete it. V and J are TRBV26 and TRBJ2-4, with TRBD2 identical over 11 bases. The CDR3 sequence is 15 residues long. The V gene end was trimmed by 5 bases and the J gene end by 2 bases; junction bases not matched to a gene: 3. The V gene's germline CDR1 is KGHPV and CDR2 FQNQEV (reference sequence). The CDR3: CASSGLGGDQNTLYF. Partial CDR3 DNA: TGTGCCAGCAGTGGACTGGGGGGAGATCAAAACACCTTGTAC. Using reference TRBV26 and TRBJ2-4 for the parts outside the CDR3, the full variable domain is NSKVIQTPRYLVKGQGQKAKMRCIPEKGHPVVFWYQQNKNNEFKFLINFQNQEVLQQIDMTEKRFSAECPSNSPCSLEIQSSEAGDSALYLCASSGLGGDQNTLYFGAGTRLSVL.

There are a few counts of this clone. Mouse names are used for the genes. The part of the CDR3 DNA that was read is TGTGCCAGCAGCCGGACAGCTAGTCAAAACACCTTGTAC. Its protein is CASSRTASQNTLY. The complete CDR3 sequence is CASSRTASQNTLYF. The genes are TRBV26 and TRBJ2-4; D is perhaps TRBD1 (6 bases). The read falls 1 residue short of the CDR3 end, and the missing part is taken from the germline J gene. This CDR3 has 14 amino acids. The V end was cut by 6 bases, the J end by 0 bases, with 10 bases between. Germline CDR1 KGHPV, CDR2 FQNQEV (reference sequence).

Regarding this clone: Mouse germline and gene names are used. The read ends 1 residue shy of where the CDR3 ends; the end is completed using the germline J gene. The rearrangement links TRBV3 to TRBJ1-2; 8 positions match TRBD1. The CDR3 loop spans 14 amino acids. Germline lookup yields CDR1 SNHLY and CDR2 FYNGKV (reference sequence). V was clipped by 2 bases and J by 5 bases; unmatched bases: 4. The sequenced CDR3 bases are TGTGCCAGCAGCTTAAACAGGGGGGGGTCCGACTACACC. This codes for CASSLNRGGSDYT. The whole CDR3 sequence is CASSLNRGGSDYTF.

A word on this clone: Genes here carry mouse names. The CDR3 end falls 1 residue outside the read, so it is completed with the germline J gene. Distinct nucleotide sequences in the sample also encode this CDR3. J is TRBJ2-2 and V is TRBV26; maybe TRBD1 (5 bases). The CDR3 spans 14 residues. V lost 3 bases and J lost 1, with 6 bases in between. In germline, CDR1 is KGHPV, CDR2 FQNQEV (reference sequence). The CDR3 sequence is CASSLQGNTGQLYF. CDR3 DNA (partial): TGTGCCAGCAGTCTTCAGGGAAACACCGGGCAGCTCTAC.

About this clone: Genes here carry mouse names. The CDR3 extends 1 residue past the end of the read, so its final part is completed from the germline J gene. V usage is TRBV5 and J usage is TRBJ1-4; 10 bases agree with TRBD1. This CDR3 has 16 residues. Germline V gene sequence: CDR1 LGHNA, CDR2 YNLKQL (reference sequence). V lost 4 bases, J lost 0 bases, and 2 bases stayed unmatched. CDR3 in amino acids: CASSRGQGISNERLFF. The part of the CDR3 DNA that was read is TGTGCCAGCAGCCGGGGACAGGGGATTTCCAACGAAAGATTATTT.

This clone was counted between two and nine times. The gene symbols are mouse symbols. Read sequence stops 1 residue before the CDR3 end, and the germline J gene provides the missing end. The chain joins TRBV4 to TRBJ2-7; 9 bases are shared with TRBD2. The V segment lost 5 bases and the J segment 3 bases; nucleotides outside the gene matches: 2. The CDR3 runs 13 residues. Germline CDR1 is LGHDT and CDR2 is YNNKQL (reference sequence). The CDR3 loop reads CASSPGGDYEQYF. Incomplete CDR3 DNA: TGTGCCAGCAGCCCTGGGGGGGACTATGAACAGTAC.

In its sample, this clone ranks as medium-sized. Each gene name is a mouse one. The read gets to within 1 residue of the CDR3 end, and the germline J gene fills in the rest. This chain uses TRBV26 with TRBJ2-7, with 11 positions matching TRBD2. Germline V gene sequence: CDR1 KGHPV, CDR2 FQNQEV (reference sequence). This CDR3 is 16 amino acids long. V lost 0 bases and J lost 3; bases outside the gene matches: 4. CDR3 sequence: CASSLSSGTGGYEQYF. The CDR3 DNA, read in part, is TGTGCCAGCAGTCTGTCCTCCGGGACTGGGGGCTATGAACAGTAC. The full variable domain, with the rest looked up from reference TRBV26 and TRBJ2-7, is NSKVIQTPRYLVKGQGQKAKMRCIPEKGHPVVFWYQQNKNNEFKFLINFQNQEVLQQIDMTEKRFSAECPSNSPCSLEIQSSEAGDSALYLCASSLSSGTGGYEQYFGPGTRLTVL.

A word on this clone: Genes and germline come from the mouse. Read coverage stops 1 residue before the CDR3 terminus; the germline J gene supplies the remainder. This chain links TRBV26 with TRBJ2-7; tentatively, D is TRBD2 (5 bases). Trimming shortened V by 2 bases and J by 1 base, and 6 bases separated the two germline ends. Germline V CDR1 and CDR2: KGHPV, FQNQEV (reference sequence). The CDR3 sequence is 13 residues long. The sequenced part of the CDR3 DNA is TGTGCCAGCAGTCTGCCTGGGTCCTATGAACAGTAC. Translating gives CASSLPGSYEQY. The whole CDR3 sequence is CASSLPGSYEQYF.

Concerning this clone: All gene names here are mouse names. The read terminates 1 residue before the CDR3 end, so the remaining end is supplied by the germline J gene. The chain links TRBV13-1 to TRBJ2-7; 10 bases line up with TRBD1. CDR3 length equals 14 residues. With 1 base clipped from V and 4 bases from J, the junction kept 2 bases outside the gene matches. CDR1 and CDR2 from the germline V gene are NSHNY and SYGAGN. CDR3 sequence reads: CASSDPGQGYEQYF. The CDR3 DNA, read in part, is TGTGCCAGCAGTGATCCGGGACAGGGGTATGAACAGTAC.

There are a few counts of this clone. The gene names given are mouse names. The read halts 1 residue ahead of the CDR3 end, with the missing end drawn from the germline J gene. The chain joins TRBV16 to TRBJ2-1; D unresolved. The ends were cut back, 5 bases at V and 7 bases at J, with 6 bases in the middle. The CDR3 has 11 amino acids. Germline CDR1 SGHSA, CDR2 FRNQAP. CDR3 amino acids: CASSRGAEQFF. The sequenced CDR3 bases are TGTGCAAGCAGCCGAGGGGCTGAGCAGTTC.

This clone was seen only a few times. Gene names refer to mouse genes. Sequencing ends 1 residue short of the CDR3 end; the germline J gene provides the rest. The chain recombines TRBV3 with TRBJ1-3, with 8 bases identical to TRBD1. The junction had 1 base not matched to a gene; V was cut back by 4 bases and J by 2 bases. The CDR3 length is 14 residues. Germline V lookup: CDR1 SNHLY, CDR2 FYNGKV (reference sequence). The CDR3 spells CASSSDRAGNTLYF. CDR3 DNA (partial): TGTGCCAGCAGCTCGGACAGGGCTGGAAATACGCTCTAT.

Of note for this clone: Each gene name is a mouse one. The missing CDR3 end, 1 residue past where the read stops, is filled in from the germline J gene. V and J are TRBV26 and TRBJ2-1, with D possibly called TRBD1 or TRBD2 (5 bases each). V was shortened by 6 bases and J by 3 bases, with 12 bases between the two germline ends. CDR3 size: 14 residues. Germline V gene sequence: CDR1 KGHPV, CDR2 FQNQEV (reference sequence). The CDR3 loop reads CASRTGTLYAEQFF. The covered CDR3 bases are TGTGCCAGCAGAACCGGGACCCTCTATGCTGAGCAGTTC.